The sequence of this T cell receptor (beta chain) was determined in a study of blood T cell repertoires in COVID-19. Overall study: The cDNA or gDNA used as material had been derived from T cells, B-cell-depleted T cells, or PBMCs.

Profiling relied on immunoSEQ multiplex PCR, and the TCRdb table lists in-frame clones only, not all of them. Of 350,000 or so clones listed, around nine tenths are singletons. Germline lookup yields CDR1 LGHDT and CDR2 YNNKEL (reference sequence). V lost 4 bases and J 9 bases, leaving 10 bases between the germline ends. This CDR3 region has 13 residues. This clone occurred many times. The sample taken for sequencing was PBMCs or T cells enriched from blood (not recorded which). J is TRBJ1-6 and V is TRBV3-1 (or the pseudogene TRBV3-2), with D possibly TRBD1 on 6 matching bases. This receptor was taken from a woman between 25 and 40 years old who had been exposed to COVID-19. The CDR3 region has the DNA TGTGCCAGCAGCCCAGGGGTGGGTTCACCCCTCCACTTT. It is translated as CASSPGVGSPLHF.